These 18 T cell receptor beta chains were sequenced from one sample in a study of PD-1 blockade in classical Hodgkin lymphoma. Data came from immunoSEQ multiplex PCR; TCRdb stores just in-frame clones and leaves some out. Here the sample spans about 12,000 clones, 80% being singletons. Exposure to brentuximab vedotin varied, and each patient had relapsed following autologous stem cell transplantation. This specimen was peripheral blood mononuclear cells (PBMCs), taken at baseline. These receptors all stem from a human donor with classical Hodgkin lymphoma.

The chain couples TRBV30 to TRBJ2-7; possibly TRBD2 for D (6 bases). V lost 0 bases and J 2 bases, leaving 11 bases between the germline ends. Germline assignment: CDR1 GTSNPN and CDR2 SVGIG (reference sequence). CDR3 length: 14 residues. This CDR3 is CAWSVGGTAYEQYF. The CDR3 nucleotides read TGTGCCTGGAGTGTCGGAGGGACGGCCTACGAGCAGTACTTC.

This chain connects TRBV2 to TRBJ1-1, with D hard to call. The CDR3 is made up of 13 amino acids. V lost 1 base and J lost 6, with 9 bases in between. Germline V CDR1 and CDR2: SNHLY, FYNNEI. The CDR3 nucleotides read TGTGCCAGCAGTGAAGGGGGAAGCGCTGAAGCTTTCTTT. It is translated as CASSEGGSAEAFF. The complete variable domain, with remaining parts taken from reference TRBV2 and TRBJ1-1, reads EPEVTQTPSHQVTQMGQEVILRCVPISNHLYFYWYRQILGQKVEFLVSFYNNEISEKSEIFDDQFSVERPDGSNFTLKIRSTKLEDSAMYFCASSEGGSAEAFFGQGTRLTVV.

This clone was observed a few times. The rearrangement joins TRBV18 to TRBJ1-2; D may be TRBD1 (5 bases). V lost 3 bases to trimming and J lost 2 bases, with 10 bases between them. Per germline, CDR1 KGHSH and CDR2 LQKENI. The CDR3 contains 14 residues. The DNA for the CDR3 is TGTGCCAGCTCACCCCGGGACCGCAACTATGGCTACACCTTC. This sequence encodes CASSPRDRNYGYTF.

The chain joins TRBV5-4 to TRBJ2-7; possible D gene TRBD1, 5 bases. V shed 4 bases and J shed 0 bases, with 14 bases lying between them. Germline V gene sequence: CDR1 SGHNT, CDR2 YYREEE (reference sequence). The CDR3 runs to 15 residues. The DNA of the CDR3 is TGTGCCAGCAGCCAGGACACGACGAGCTCCTACGAGCAGTACGTC. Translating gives CASSQDTTSSYEQYV.

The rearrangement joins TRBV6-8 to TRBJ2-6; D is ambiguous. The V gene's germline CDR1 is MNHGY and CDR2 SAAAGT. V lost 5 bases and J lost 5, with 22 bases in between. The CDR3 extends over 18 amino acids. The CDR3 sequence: CASSHWARSQSRANVLTF. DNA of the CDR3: TGTGCCAGCAGTCACTGGGCACGCTCACAAAGTCGGGCCAACGTCCTGACTTTC.

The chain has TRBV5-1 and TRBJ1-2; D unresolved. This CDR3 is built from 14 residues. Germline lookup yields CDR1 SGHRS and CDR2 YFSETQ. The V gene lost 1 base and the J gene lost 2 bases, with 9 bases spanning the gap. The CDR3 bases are TGCGCCAGCAGCTTGCGGGAAGCGAACTATGGCTACACCTTC. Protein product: CASSLREANYGYTF. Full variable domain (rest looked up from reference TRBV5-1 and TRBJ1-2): KAGVTQTPRYLIKTRGQQVTLSCSPISGHRSVSWYQQTPGQGLQFLFEYFSETQRNKGNFPGRFSGRQFSNSRSEMNVSTLELGDSALYLCASSLREANYGYTFGSGTRLTVV.

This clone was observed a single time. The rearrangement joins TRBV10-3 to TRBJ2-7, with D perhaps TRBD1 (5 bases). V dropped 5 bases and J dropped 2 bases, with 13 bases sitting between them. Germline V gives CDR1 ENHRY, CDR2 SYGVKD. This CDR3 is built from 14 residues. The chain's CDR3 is CAISSETVAYEQYF. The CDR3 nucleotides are TGTGCCATCAGTTCAGAGACAGTGGCCTACGAGCAGTACTTC.

The CDR3 DNA sequence: TGTGCCAGCAGCGTATCATTACACTCCTACGAGCAGTACTTC. As protein: CASSVSLHSYEQYF. The V call is TRBV9, the J call TRBJ2-7; D is unresolved. Trimming cost V 1 base and J 0 bases, with 8 bases left between them. The CDR3 spans 14 residues. Germline V gene lookup returns CDR1 SGDLS and CDR2 YYNGEE.

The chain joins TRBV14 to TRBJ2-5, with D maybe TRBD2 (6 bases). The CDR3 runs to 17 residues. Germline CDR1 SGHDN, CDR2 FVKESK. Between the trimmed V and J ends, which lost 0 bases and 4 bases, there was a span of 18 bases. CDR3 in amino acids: CASSQEAFGGLVETQYF. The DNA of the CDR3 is TGTGCCAGCAGCCAAGAAGCATTCGGAGGGTTGGTAGAGACCCAGTACTTC.

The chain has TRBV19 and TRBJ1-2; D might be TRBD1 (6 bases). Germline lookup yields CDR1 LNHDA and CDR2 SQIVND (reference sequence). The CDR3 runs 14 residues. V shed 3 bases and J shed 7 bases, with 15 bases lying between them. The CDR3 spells CASSIGQGQSGYTF. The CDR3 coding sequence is TGTGCCAGTAGTATTGGTCAGGGGCAGAGTGGCTACACCTTC.

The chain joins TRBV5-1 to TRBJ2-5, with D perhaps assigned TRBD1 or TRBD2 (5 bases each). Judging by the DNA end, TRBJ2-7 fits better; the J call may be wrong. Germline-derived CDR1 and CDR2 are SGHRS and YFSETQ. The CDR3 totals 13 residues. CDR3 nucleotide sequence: TGCGCCAGCTCTTTTGGACATGGAGGCGAGCAGTACTTC. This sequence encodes CASSFGHGGEQYF.

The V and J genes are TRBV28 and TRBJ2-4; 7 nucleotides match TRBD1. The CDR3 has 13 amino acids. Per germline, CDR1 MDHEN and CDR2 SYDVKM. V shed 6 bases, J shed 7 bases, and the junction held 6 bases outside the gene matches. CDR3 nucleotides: TGTGCCAGCAGCGGGGACAGTGGGAACATTCAGTACTTC. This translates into CASSGDSGNIQYF.

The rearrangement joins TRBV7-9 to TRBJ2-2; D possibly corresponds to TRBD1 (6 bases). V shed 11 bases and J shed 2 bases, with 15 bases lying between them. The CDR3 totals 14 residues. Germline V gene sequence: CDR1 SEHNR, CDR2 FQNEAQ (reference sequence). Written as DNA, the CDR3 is TGTGCCGGCACCAACAGGGATAACACCGGGGAGCTGTTTTTT. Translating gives CAGTNRDNTGELFF. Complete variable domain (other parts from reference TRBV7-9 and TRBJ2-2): DTGVSQNPRHKITKRGQNVTFRCDPISEHNRLYWYRQTLGQGPEFLTYFQNEAQLEKSRLLSDRFSAERPKGSFSTLEIQRTEQGDSAMYLCAGTNRDNTGELFFGEGSRLTVL.

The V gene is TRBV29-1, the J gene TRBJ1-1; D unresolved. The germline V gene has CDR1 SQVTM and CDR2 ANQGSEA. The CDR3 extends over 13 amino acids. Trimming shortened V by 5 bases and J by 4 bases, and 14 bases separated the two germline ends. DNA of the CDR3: TGCAGCGTTTCCGGCACGTATAGCACTGAAGCTTTCTTT. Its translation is CSVSGTYSTEAFF.

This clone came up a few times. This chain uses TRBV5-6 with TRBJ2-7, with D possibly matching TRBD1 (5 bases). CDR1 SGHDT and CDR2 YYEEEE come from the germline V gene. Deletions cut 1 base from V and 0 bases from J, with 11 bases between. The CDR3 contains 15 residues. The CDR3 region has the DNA TGTGCCAGCAGCTTGAATACAGGCTACTCCTACGAGCAGTACTTC. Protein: CASSLNTGYSYEQYF.

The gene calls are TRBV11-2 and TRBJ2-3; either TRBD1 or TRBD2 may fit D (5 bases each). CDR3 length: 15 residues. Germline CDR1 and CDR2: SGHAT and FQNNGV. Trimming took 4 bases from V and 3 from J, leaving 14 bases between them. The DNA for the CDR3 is TGTGCCAGCAGCTCTGTTGGGGGAGTGACAGATACGCAGTATTTT. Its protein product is CASSSVGGVTDTQYF.

The CDR3 region is CASRYSPPWDRRNNEQFF. For the CDR3, the DNA is TGTGCCAGCAGATATTCTCCCCCTTGGGACAGAAGAAACAATGAGCAGTTCTTC. The V and J genes are TRBV7-2 and TRBJ2-1; TRBD1 matches 7 bases. The CDR3 sequence is 18 residues long. The V gene end was trimmed by 6 bases and the J gene end by 5 bases; junction bases not matched to a gene: 19. From germline, CDR1 is SGHTA and CDR2 FQGNSA.

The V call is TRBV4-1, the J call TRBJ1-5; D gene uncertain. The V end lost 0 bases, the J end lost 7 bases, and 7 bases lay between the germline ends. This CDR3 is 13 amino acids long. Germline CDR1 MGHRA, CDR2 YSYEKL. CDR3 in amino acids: CASSQDPDQPQHF. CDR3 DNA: TGCGCCAGCAGCCAAGATCCCGACCAGCCCCAGCATTTT.